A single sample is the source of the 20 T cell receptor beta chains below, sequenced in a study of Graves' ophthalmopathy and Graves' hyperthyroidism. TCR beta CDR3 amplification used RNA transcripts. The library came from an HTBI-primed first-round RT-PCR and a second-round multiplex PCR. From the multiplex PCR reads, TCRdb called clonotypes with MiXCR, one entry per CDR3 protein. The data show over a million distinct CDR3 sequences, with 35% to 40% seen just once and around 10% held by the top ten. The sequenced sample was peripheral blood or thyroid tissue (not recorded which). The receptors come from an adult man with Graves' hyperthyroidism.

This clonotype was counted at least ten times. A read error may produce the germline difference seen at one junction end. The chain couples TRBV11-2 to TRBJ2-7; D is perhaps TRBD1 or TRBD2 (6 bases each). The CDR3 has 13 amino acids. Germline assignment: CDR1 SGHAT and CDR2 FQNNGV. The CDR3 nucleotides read TGTGCCAGCAGCTCCGTCCCGGGGGCAGGGGTAAACTTC. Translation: CASSSVPGAGVNF.

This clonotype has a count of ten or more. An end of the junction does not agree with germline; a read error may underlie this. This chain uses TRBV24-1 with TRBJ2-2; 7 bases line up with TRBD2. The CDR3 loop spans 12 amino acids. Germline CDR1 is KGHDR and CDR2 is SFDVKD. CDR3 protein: CATSEPGRELFF. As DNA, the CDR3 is TGTGCCACCAGTGAACCAGGGAGGGAACTGTTTTTT.

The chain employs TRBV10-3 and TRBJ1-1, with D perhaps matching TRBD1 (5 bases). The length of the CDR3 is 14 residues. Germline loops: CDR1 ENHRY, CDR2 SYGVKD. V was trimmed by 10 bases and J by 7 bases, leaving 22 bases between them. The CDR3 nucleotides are TGTGCCAGCAGATATGACAGAGGTTATGGTGAAGCTTTCTTT. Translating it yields CASRYDRGYGEAFF.

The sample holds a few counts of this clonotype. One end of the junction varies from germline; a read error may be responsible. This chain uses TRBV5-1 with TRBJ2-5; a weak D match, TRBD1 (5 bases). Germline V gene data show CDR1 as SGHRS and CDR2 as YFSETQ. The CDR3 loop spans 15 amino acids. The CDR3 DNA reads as TGTGCCAGCAGCTTGGGTTTTGGGGCCCAAGAGACCCAGTACTTC. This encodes CASSLGFGAQETQYF.

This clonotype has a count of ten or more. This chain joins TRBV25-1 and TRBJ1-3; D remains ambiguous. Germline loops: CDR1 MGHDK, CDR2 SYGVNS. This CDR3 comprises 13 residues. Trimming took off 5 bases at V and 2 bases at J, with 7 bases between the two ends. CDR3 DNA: TGTGCCAGCAGTCTCCCCCCTGGAAACACCATATATTTT. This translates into CASSLPPGNTIYF.

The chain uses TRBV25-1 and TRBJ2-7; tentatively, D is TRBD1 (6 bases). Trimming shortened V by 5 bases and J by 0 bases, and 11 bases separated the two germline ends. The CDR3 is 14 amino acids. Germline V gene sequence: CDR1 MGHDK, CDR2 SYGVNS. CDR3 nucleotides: TGTGCCAGCAGTTTGCAGGGGTACTCCTACGAGCAGTACTTC. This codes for CASSLQGYSYEQYF.

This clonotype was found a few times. The CDR3 sequence is CASSYDPGDRGGYTF. CDR3 nucleotides: TGTGCCAGCAGTTACGATCCAGGGGACAGGGGAGGCTACACCTTC. The rearrangement links TRBV27 to TRBJ1-2; 10 positions match TRBD1. Germline V gene lookup returns CDR1 MNHEY and CDR2 SMNVEV (reference sequence). The V and J ends lost 4 bases and 8 bases, in that order; junction bases with no gene match: 10. CDR3 length: 15 residues.

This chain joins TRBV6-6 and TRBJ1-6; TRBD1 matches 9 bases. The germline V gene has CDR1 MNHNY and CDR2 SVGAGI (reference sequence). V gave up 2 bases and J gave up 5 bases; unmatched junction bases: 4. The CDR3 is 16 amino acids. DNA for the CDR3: TGTGCCAGCAGTTACATCACAGGGGGCGATAATTCACCCCTCCACTTT. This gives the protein CASSYITGGDNSPLHF.

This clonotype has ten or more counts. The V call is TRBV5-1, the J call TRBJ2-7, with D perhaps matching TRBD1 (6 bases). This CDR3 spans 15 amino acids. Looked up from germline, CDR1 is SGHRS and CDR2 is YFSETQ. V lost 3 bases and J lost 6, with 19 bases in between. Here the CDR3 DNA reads TGCGCCAGCAGCTCGTCCCCCGGGGCCAGGGGCGAGCAGTACTTC. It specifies CASSSSPGARGEQYF.

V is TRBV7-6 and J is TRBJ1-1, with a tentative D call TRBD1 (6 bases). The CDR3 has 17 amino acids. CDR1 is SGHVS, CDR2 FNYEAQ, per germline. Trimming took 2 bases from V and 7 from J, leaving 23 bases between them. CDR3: CASSLIPGHDYLGEAFF. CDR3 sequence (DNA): TGTGCCAGCAGCTTAATCCCGGGACATGACTACCTAGGTGAAGCTTTCTTT. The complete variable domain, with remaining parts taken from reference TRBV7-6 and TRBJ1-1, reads GAGVSQSPRYKVTKRGQDVALRCDPISGHVSLYWYRQALGQGPEFLTYFNYEAQQDKSGLPNDRFSAERPEGSISTLTIQRTEQRDSAMYRCASSLIPGHDYLGEAFFGQGTRLTVV.

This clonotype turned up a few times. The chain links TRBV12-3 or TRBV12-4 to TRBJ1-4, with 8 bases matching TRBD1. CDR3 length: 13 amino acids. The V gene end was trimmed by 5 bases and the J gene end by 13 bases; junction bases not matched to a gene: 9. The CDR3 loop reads CASSPKRQGRLFF. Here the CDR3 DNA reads TGTGCCAGCAGTCCTAAAAGACAGGGGCGACTGTTTTTT.

The CDR3 here is CASSFRRAGETQYF. CDR3 bases: TGTGCCAGCAGCTTTAGACGGGCAGGGGAGACCCAGTACTTC. The chain links TRBV7-9 to TRBJ2-5; possible D gene TRBD1, 5 bases. The CDR3 runs to 14 residues. Trimming took off 3 bases at V and 5 bases at J, with 13 bases between the two ends. The germline V gene has CDR1 SEHNR and CDR2 FQNEAQ (reference sequence). The full variable domain, rest sourced from reference TRBV7-9 and TRBJ2-5, is DTGVSQNPRHKITKRGQNVTFRCDPISEHNRLYWYRQTLGQGPEFLTYFQNEAQLEKSRLLSDRFSAERPKGSFSTLEIQRTEQGDSAMYLCASSFRRAGETQYFGPGTRLLVL.

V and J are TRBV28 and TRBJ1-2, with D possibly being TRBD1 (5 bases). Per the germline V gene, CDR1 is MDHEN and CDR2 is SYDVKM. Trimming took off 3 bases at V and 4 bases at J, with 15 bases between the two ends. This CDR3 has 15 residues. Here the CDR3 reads CASSFDSRAFYGYTF. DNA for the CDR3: TGTGCCAGCAGTTTTGATAGCAGGGCGTTCTATGGCTACACCTTC.

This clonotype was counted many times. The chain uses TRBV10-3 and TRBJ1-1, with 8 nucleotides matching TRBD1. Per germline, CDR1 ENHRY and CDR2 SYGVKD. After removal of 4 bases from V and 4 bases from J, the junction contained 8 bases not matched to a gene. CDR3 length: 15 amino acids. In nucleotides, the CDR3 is TGTGCCATCAGTGGGGAGGACAGGGACTCCACTGAAGCTTTCTTT. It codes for CAISGEDRDSTEAFF.

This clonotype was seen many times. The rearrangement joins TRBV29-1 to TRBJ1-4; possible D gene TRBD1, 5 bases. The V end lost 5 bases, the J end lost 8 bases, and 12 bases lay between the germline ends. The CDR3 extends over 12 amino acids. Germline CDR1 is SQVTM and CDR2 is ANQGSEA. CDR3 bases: TGCAGCGTTCCAGGGCGGGGGGAAAAACTGTTTTTT. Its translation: CSVPGRGEKLFF.

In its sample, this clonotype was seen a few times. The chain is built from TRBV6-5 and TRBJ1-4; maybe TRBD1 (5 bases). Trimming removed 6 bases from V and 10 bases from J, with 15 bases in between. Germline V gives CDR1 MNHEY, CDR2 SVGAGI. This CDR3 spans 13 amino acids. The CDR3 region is CASRPTAVGKLFF. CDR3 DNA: TGTGCCAGCAGACCGACAGCGGTGGGAAAACTGTTTTTT.

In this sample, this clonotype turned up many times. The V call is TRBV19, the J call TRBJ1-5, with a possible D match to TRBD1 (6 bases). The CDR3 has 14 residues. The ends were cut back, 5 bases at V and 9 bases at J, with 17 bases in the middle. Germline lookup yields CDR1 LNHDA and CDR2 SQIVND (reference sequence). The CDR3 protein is CASSSSTGRRPQHF. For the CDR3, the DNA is TGTGCCAGTAGTTCCTCGACAGGTCGCAGGCCCCAGCATTTT. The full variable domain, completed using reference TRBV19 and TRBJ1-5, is DGGITQSPKYLFRKEGQNVTLSCEQNLNHDAMYWYRQDPGQGLRLIYYSQIVNDFQKGDIAEGYSVSREKKESFPLTVTSAQKNPTAFYLCASSSSTGRRPQHFGDGTRLSIL.

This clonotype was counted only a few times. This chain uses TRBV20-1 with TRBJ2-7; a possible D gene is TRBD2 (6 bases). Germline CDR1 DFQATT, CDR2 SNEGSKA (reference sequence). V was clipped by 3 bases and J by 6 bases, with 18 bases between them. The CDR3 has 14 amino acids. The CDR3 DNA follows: TGCAGTGCTAGGTCCCCCTCGCTAGCGAGCGAGCAGTACTTC. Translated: CSARSPSLASEQYF.

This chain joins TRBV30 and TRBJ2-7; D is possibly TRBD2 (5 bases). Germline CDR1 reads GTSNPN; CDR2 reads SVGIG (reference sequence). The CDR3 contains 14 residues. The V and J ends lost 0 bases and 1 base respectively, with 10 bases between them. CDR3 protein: CAWSVRGGSYEQYF. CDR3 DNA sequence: TGTGCCTGGAGTGTACGTGGAGGATCCTACGAGCAGTACTTC.

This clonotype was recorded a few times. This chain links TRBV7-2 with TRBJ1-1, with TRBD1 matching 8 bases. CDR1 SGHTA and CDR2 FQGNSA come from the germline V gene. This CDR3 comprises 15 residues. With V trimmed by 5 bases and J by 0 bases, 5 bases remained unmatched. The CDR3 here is CASSQGQALNTEAFF. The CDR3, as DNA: TGTGCCAGCAGCCAGGGACAGGCTTTGAACACTGAAGCTTTCTTT.